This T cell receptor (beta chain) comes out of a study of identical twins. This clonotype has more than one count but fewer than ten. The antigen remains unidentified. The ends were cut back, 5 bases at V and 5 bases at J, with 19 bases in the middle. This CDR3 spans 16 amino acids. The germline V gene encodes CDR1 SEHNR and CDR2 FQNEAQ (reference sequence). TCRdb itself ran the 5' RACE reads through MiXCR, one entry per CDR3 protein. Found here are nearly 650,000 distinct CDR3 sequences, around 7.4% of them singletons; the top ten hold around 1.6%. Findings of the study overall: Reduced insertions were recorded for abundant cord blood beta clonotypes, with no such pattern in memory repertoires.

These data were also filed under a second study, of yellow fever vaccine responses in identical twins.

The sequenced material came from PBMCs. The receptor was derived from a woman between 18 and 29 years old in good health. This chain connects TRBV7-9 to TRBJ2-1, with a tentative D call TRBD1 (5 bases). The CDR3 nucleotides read TGTGCCAGCAGCCTTACGTATGGGGCAGCACACAATGAGCAGTTCTTC. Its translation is CASSLTYGAAHNEQFF. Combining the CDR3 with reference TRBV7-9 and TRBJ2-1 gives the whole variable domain DTGVSQNPRHKITKRGQNVTFRCDPISEHNRLYWYRQTLGQGPEFLTYFQNEAQLEKSRLLSDRFSAERPKGSFSTLEIQRTEQGDSAMYLCASSLTYGAAHNEQFFGPGTRLTVL.